One sample yielded the 28 T cell receptor beta chains listed below, sequenced in a study of siplizumab effects on memory and regulatory T cells (dated by TCRdb to 2018 to 2020). Receptor amplification or capture employed the immunoSEQ multiplex PCR assay. TCRdb took this table from immuneACCESS and kept in-frame rearrangements with V and J called. Such tables lack part of the clones; where checked against another copy, unresolved V genes explain under half of the gap, and the rest is unexplained. The sample table contains 75,000 to 95,000 clones; only one count was recorded for just under 90% of them. The ten largest clonotypes hold about 16% of the sample. The sequenced material came from CD4+ T cells sorted from blood. The receptors originated from a human donor in good health.

J is TRBJ1-2 and V is TRBV7-2, with 7 bases aligning to TRBD1. Germline CDR1 and CDR2: SGHTA and FQGNSA. The CDR3 extends over 16 amino acids. The V and J ends lost 4 bases and 1 base, in that order; junction bases with no gene match: 9. CDR3 sequence reads: CASSSQVGGGNYGYTF. The CDR3 DNA sequence: TGTGCCAGCAGCTCCCAGGTAGGGGGCGGTAACTATGGCTACACCTTC.

The gene calls are TRBV5-4 and TRBJ1-3, with D hard to call. CDR1 is SGHNT, CDR2 YYREEE, per germline (reference sequence). V gave up 1 base and J gave up 2 bases, with 7 bases separating them. CDR3 length: 14 residues. The CDR3 spells CASSLIGPGNTIYF. In DNA form, the CDR3 reads TGTGCCAGCAGCTTGATAGGGCCTGGAAACACCATATATTTT. The whole variable domain, filled in from reference TRBV5-4 and TRBJ1-3, reads ETGVTQSPTHLIKTRGQQVTLRCSSQSGHNTVSWYQQALGQGPQFIFQYYREEENGRGNFPPRFSGLQFPNYSSELNVNALELDDSALYLCASSLIGPGNTIYFGEGSWLTVV.

The chain employs TRBV7-9 and TRBJ2-6; D remains ambiguous. This CDR3 comprises 16 residues. V shed 1 base and J shed 0 bases, with 7 bases lying between them. Germline CDR1 and CDR2: SEHNR and FQNEAQ (reference sequence). DNA for the CDR3: TGTGCCAGCAGCTTAGACGGAAACTCTGGGGCCAACGTCCTGACTTTC. Protein: CASSLDGNSGANVLTF.

CDR3 sequence reads: CASSLRGEETQYF. The CDR3 DNA follows: TGCGCCAGCAGCTTGAGGGGGGAAGAGACCCAGTACTTC. This rearrangement joins TRBV5-1 to TRBJ2-5, with D tentatively TRBD1 or TRBD2 (6 bases each). With 1 base removed from V and 3 bases from J, the gap between germline ends came to 7 bases. In germline, CDR1 is SGHRS, CDR2 YFSETQ. The CDR3 runs 13 residues. The whole variable domain, filled in from reference TRBV5-1 and TRBJ2-5, reads KAGVTQTPRYLIKTRGQQVTLSCSPISGHRSVSWYQQTPGQGLQFLFEYFSETQRNKGNFPGRFSGRQFSNSRSEMNVSTLELGDSALYLCASSLRGEETQYFGPGTRLLVL.

V is TRBV12-5 and J is TRBJ1-5; D is possibly TRBD1 (5 bases). V gave up 4 bases and J gave up 0 bases, with 10 bases separating them. Germline V gene data show CDR1 as LGHNT and CDR2 as FRNRAP. This CDR3 region has 15 residues. The CDR3 is CASGYGGHSNQPQHF. In DNA, the CDR3 is TGTGCTAGTGGTTACGGGGGTCATAGCAATCAGCCCCAGCATTTT.

The chain employs TRBV18 and TRBJ2-3; D is ambiguous. The germline CDR1 and CDR2 sequences are KGHSH and LQKENI. The CDR3 is 13 amino acids. Between the trimmed V and J ends, which lost 2 bases and 6 bases, there was a span of 9 bases. The CDR3 region is CASSPSQIDTQYF. The CDR3 nucleotides are TGTGCCAGCTCACCATCCCAGATTGATACGCAGTATTTT.

The chain recombines TRBV30 with TRBJ2-7, with 10 bases aligning to TRBD1. Germline CDR1 and CDR2: GTSNPN and SVGIG (reference sequence). Trimming removed 3 bases from V and 2 bases from J; junction bases left unmatched: 4. The CDR3 loop spans 14 amino acids. As DNA, the CDR3 is TGTGCCTGGAGGGACAGGGGGTCCCCCTACGAGCAGTACTTC. Translation gives CAWRDRGSPYEQYF.

The chain combines TRBV11-2 with TRBJ2-7, with D tentatively TRBD2 (6 bases). CDR3 size: 14 residues. The germline gives CDR1 SGHAT, CDR2 FQNNGV. V was shortened by 5 bases and J by 6 bases, with 17 bases between the two germline ends. CDR3 loop: CASSETHGRGEQYF. The CDR3 DNA sequence: TGTGCCAGCAGCGAGACACACGGGAGAGGCGAGCAGTACTTC.

The J gene is TRBJ1-1, the V gene TRBV5-5; TRBD1 might be the D (5 bases). The CDR3 consists of 15 residues. Germline V gene data show CDR1 as SGHKS and CDR2 as YYEKEE (reference sequence). V shed 4 bases and J shed 2 bases, with 15 bases lying between them. The CDR3 coding sequence is TGTGCCAGCAGCCTCGTTGGGAGGGGTAACACTGAAGCTTTCTTT. Translation: CASSLVGRGNTEAFF.

V and J are TRBV10-3 and TRBJ2-1; no clear D. The V and J ends lost 3 bases and 4 bases respectively, with 13 bases between them. Germline values: CDR1 ENHRY, CDR2 SYGVKD. This CDR3 is built from 15 residues. In nucleotides, the CDR3 is TGTGCCATCAGTGACTCTTCCTTCAGGTACAATGAGCAGTTCTTC. This sequence encodes CAISDSSFRYNEQFF.

The chain employs TRBV19 and TRBJ2-7, with 8 bases identical to TRBD2. The germline gives CDR1 LNHDA, CDR2 SQIVND (reference sequence). J gave up 3 bases and V 3 bases, and 7 bases lay outside the gene matches. The CDR3 extends over 15 amino acids. CDR3 region: CASSISETSVYEQYF. The CDR3 region has the DNA TGTGCCAGTAGTATTTCAGAGACTAGCGTCTACGAGCAGTACTTC. Using reference TRBV19 and TRBJ2-7 for the parts outside the CDR3, the full variable domain is DGGITQSPKYLFRKEGQNVTLSCEQNLNHDAMYWYRQDPGQGLRLIYYSQIVNDFQKGDIAEGYSVSREKKESFPLTVTSAQKNPTAFYLCASSISETSVYEQYFGPGTRLTVT.

The rearrangement uses TRBV5-1 and TRBJ2-3, with unresolved D. This CDR3 is 14 amino acids long. Deletions cut 4 bases from V and 0 bases from J, with 9 bases between. Germline V gives CDR1 SGHRS, CDR2 YFSETQ. DNA for the CDR3: TGCGCCAGCAGCCCACCCCGTAGCACAGATACGCAGTATTTT. Residues: CASSPPRSTDTQYF.

This clone appeared a few times. The V call is TRBV18, the J call TRBJ1-5, with D possibly TRBD1 on 5 matching bases. CDR1 and CDR2 (germline): KGHSH, LQKENI. This CDR3 has 14 residues. Trimming shortened V by 4 bases and J by 0 bases, and 7 bases separated the two germline ends. CDR3 sequence (DNA): TGTGCCAGCTCACAGACAGATAGCAATCAGCCCCAGCATTTT. It translates to CASSQTDSNQPQHF.

DNA for the CDR3: TGTGCCAGCTCACCACAGGTTATAGCGGGAGGGAGAGAGACCCAGTACTTC. Amino acid sequence: CASSPQVIAGGRETQYF. The chain links TRBV18 to TRBJ2-5, with 11 bases aligning to TRBD2. CDR1 and CDR2 (germline): KGHSH, LQKENI. V lost 1 base to trimming and J lost 4 bases; unmatched junction nucleotides: 8. This CDR3 region has 17 residues.

The chain recombines TRBV11-3 with TRBJ1-4; TRBD1 might be the D (5 bases). V was clipped by 6 bases and J by 5 bases, with 16 bases between them. CDR3 length: 15 residues. Looked up from germline, CDR1 is SGHNT and CDR2 is YENEEA. CDR3 DNA: TGTGCCAGCAGTTCTGAGGGGTGGGAAAATGAAAAACTGTTTTTT. Translated, it gives CASSSEGWENEKLFF. Together with reference TRBV11-3 and TRBJ1-4, the CDR3 gives the full variable domain: EAGVVQSPRYKIIEKKQPVAFWCNPISGHNTLYWYLQNLGQGPELLIRYENEEAVDDSQLPKDRFSAERLKGVDSTLKIQPAELGDSAVYLCASSSEGWENEKLFFGSGTQLSVL.

CDR3 sequence: CASSESVVAGVGEQYF. CDR3 bases: TGCGCCAGCAGTGAGTCGGTCGTTGCGGGAGTGGGTGAGCAGTACTTC. This sequence joins TRBV10-1 and TRBJ2-7, with 7 positions matching TRBD2. The CDR3 contains 16 residues. The trim removed 0 bases at V and 7 bases at J, leaving 12 bases unmatched. Germline CDR1 is WNHNN and CDR2 is SYGVQD (reference sequence).

The chain carries TRBV5-5 and TRBJ1-4, with TRBD1 identical over 7 bases. Trimming at V came to 4 bases and at J to 4 bases, leaving 7 bases not matched to a gene. CDR1 and CDR2 from the germline V gene are SGHKS and YYEKEE (reference sequence). The CDR3 length is 15 residues. The CDR3, as DNA: TGTGCCAGCAGCCCTGACAGGGTTTATAATGAAAAACTGTTTTTT. Amino acid sequence: CASSPDRVYNEKLFF.

J is TRBJ2-7 and V is TRBV30; TRBD1 matches 8 bases. CDR1 and CDR2 from the germline V gene are GTSNPN and SVGIG (reference sequence). The junction had 5 bases not matched to a gene; V was cut back by 2 bases and J by 2 bases. The CDR3 loop spans 14 amino acids. The DNA for the CDR3 is TGTGCCTGGAGTCCCGACAGGGGCCCCTACGAGCAGTACTTC. Protein: CAWSPDRGPYEQYF.

V gene TRBV14 combines with J gene TRBJ2-2, with 7 positions matching TRBD1. Germline values: CDR1 SGHDN, CDR2 FVKESK. V dropped 4 bases and J dropped 7; count of bases not matched to a gene: 3. This CDR3 spans 13 amino acids. CDR3: CASSLRQGGELFF. CDR3 in DNA: TGTGCCAGCAGCCTCCGACAGGGCGGGGAGCTGTTTTTT. The full variable domain, its missing parts supplied by reference TRBV14 and TRBJ2-2, is EAGVTQFPSHSVIEKGQTVTLRCDPISGHDNLYWYRRVMGKEIKFLLHFVKESKQDESGMPNNRFLAERTGGTYSTLKVQPAELEDSGVYFCASSLRQGGELFFGEGSRLTVL.

In its sample, this clone was seen a few times. The chain carries TRBV2 and TRBJ1-3; unclear D gene. The CDR3 has 13 amino acids. Trimming cost V 6 bases and J 0 bases, with 6 bases left between them. In germline, CDR1 is SNHLY, CDR2 FYNNEI. The CDR3 protein is CASRESSGNTIYF. The CDR3 nucleotides are TGTGCCAGCAGGGAAAGCTCTGGAAACACCATATATTTT.

The chain is built from TRBV7-2 and TRBJ2-1, with D possibly TRBD2 on 5 matching bases. Trimming removed 1 base at V and 0 bases at J, with 7 bases between. The CDR3 is 15 residues long. CDR1 and CDR2 from the germline V gene are SGHTA and FQGNSA. The CDR3 nucleotides read TGTGCCAGCAGCTTAGACAGCGGCTCCTACAATGAGCAGTTCTTC. Its protein product is CASSLDSGSYNEQFF.

This chain links TRBV7-8 with TRBJ1-3; tentatively, D is TRBD1 (5 bases). This CDR3 region has 15 residues. Trimming pared 1 base from V and 2 bases from J, leaving 9 bases between. CDR1 and CDR2 from the germline V gene are SGHVS and FQNEAQ. This chain's CDR3 is CASSLDGTAGNTIYF. CDR3 coding DNA: TGTGCCAGCAGCTTAGACGGGACGGCTGGAAACACCATATATTTT.

The V gene is TRBV5-1, the J gene TRBJ2-3, with D tentatively TRBD1 (5 bases). V was clipped by 1 base and J by 2 bases, with 11 bases between them. The CDR3 has 15 residues. Germline V gene data show CDR1 as SGHRS and CDR2 as YFSETQ. CDR3 in DNA: TGCGCCAGCAGCTTGATGCCAGGGTCCACAGATACGCAGTATTTT. Encoded protein: CASSLMPGSTDTQYF.

The genes are TRBV6-6 and TRBJ1-5, with D unclear. This CDR3 has 15 amino acids. V was shortened by 8 bases and J by 3 bases, with 17 bases between the two germline ends. In germline, CDR1 is MNHNY, CDR2 SVGAGI (reference sequence). The CDR3 DNA sequence: TGTGCCAGCGGCCCATCCTCCCTCCCCAATCAGCCCCAGCATTTT. It yields the protein CASGPSSLPNQPQHF.

This rearrangement joins TRBV6-5 to TRBJ2-1, with TRBD2 matching 7 bases. The CDR3 covers 15 residues. Germline V lookup: CDR1 MNHEY, CDR2 SVGAGI. V lost 2 bases to trimming and J lost 4 bases; unmatched junction nucleotides: 5. The CDR3, as DNA: TGTGCCAGCAGTTACGTAGCGGGCGGATACAATGAGCAGTTCTTC. This codes for CASSYVAGGYNEQFF.

The chain employs TRBV19 and TRBJ2-1; TRBD1 is a possible D gene (6 bases). Germline values: CDR1 LNHDA, CDR2 SQIVND (reference sequence). V was trimmed by 5 bases and J by 3 bases, leaving 14 bases between them. CDR3 size: 15 residues. The CDR3 DNA is TGTGCCAGTAGTCAACGACAGGACAACTACAATGAGCAGTTCTTC. It encodes CASSQRQDNYNEQFF. The whole variable domain, filled in from reference TRBV19 and TRBJ2-1, reads DGGITQSPKYLFRKEGQNVTLSCEQNLNHDAMYWYRQDPGQGLRLIYYSQIVNDFQKGDIAEGYSVSREKKESFPLTVTSAQKNPTAFYLCASSQRQDNYNEQFFGPGTRLTVL.

CDR3 loop: CASSEWGDSGNTIYF. The CDR3 nucleotides read TGTGCCAGCAGTGAATGGGGGGACTCTGGAAACACCATATATTTT. The chain is built from TRBV6-1 and TRBJ1-3; a possible D gene is TRBD1 (5 bases). This CDR3 comprises 15 residues. Trimming cost V 2 bases and J 0 bases, with 8 bases left between them. CDR1 and CDR2 from the germline V gene are MNHNS and SASEGT.

The chain couples TRBV7-2 to TRBJ1-3; tentative D call: TRBD1 (5 bases). The CDR3 is made up of 12 amino acids. Germline CDR1 and CDR2: SGHTA and FQGNSA. The V gene lost 6 bases and the J gene lost 9 bases, with 12 bases spanning the gap. CDR3 nucleotides: TGTGCCAGCAGTTCCGGGGCCAGCACCATATATTTT. Its protein is CASSSGASTIYF. The variable domain in full, completed from reference TRBV7-2 and TRBJ1-3, reads GAGVSQSPSNKVTEKGKDVELRCDPISGHTALYWYRQSLGQGLEFLIYFQGNSAPDKSGLPSDRFSAERTGGSVSTLTIQRTQQEDSAVYLCASSSGASTIYFGEGSWLTVV.